This entry features one T cell receptor beta chain sequence. Its antigen is unknown. Base-call qualities are not available, and no considerably larger clone is one nucleotide away. From each donor, a single peripheral blood sample of roughly 0.11 L on average was drawn into heparinised tubes. A BD FACSAria II and a panel including CD45RO, CCR7, CD25, CD127, CD95 and CD27 were used to sort naive, central memory, regulatory and stem cell-like memory CD4+ T cells. A purity above 95% was achieved for all sorted populations. PBMCs were isolated immediately by Lymphoprep density gradient centrifugation and stained directly without culture. Samples were stained and sorted in pairs, with one healthy donor and one patient per experiment, so that batch effects were minimized. All of the isolated RNA was reverse transcribed with the High Capacity cDNA Reverse Transcription Kit, so expressed TCRB transcripts were sequenced. Naive, central memory and regulatory T cell samples underwent deep immunoSEQ sequencing, averaging about 3.57 million total reads per sample. Sorted cells were lysed in RLT buffer, and RNA was extracted using DNase-treated RNeasy Micro or Mini kits according to cell number. To prevent cross-contamination, every cell subset was processed on its own, while patient and healthy donor samples were processed together. Using the immunoSEQ multiplex PCR, TCRB sequences were amplified from cDNA into 87-bp fragments spanning the CDR3 region. Sequencing of the amplicons was done on the Illumina HiSeq platform. In the source study's methods: Synthetic template baselines were used to correct PCR bias computationally, reads within Hamming distance 2 were collapsed, and singletons that could not be merged were discarded. By aligning reads against IMGT, V, D and J genes, CDR3 length, and insertions or deletions at six rearrangement sites were assigned. Clonotype counts were normalized to sorted cell number within each subset before computing true diversity and Gini coefficients with the tcR R package. Repertoire sharing was quantified using the overlap coefficient calculated on TCRB nucleotide sequences. Out-of-frame TCRB sequences from naive cells were analyzed to stand in for the pre-selection repertoire. TCRdb carries this immuneACCESS record with in-frame sequences only. Its versions omit some clonotypes, under half of them owing to an unresolved V gene in the studies checked, with the rest unexplained. That table gives V, J and clone size, and the DNA gave D and trimming. The sample contains approximately 260,000 clones, around 25% of them found a single time. The top ten hold 0.012% of the sample.

Including cysteine and phenylalanine, the CDR3 has 15 amino acids. Only the CDR3 part of the read is kept: 45 bases, read in frame from the first base. CDR1 and CDR2 (SGHTA, FQGNSA) derive from the germline V gene. The junction carries 11 bases between V and J, which are trimmed by 1 base and 2 bases respectively. This specimen comes from a study of beta chain features in type 1 diabetes (dated by TCRdb to the late 2010s). In the study overall: Mean age, gender distribution, total cell number and subset yield did not differ between patients and healthy donors. A total of some 110 million sorted cells were examined across all samples, and the number of cells per subset was strongly correlated with RNA yield. In the study, recently diagnosed type 1 diabetes patients and matched healthy donors were compared on the TCRB repertoires of their sorted circulating CD4+ T cell subsets. Regulatory and stem cell-like memory subsets were obtained from only 8 patients and roughly 8 healthy donors, while naive and central memory subsets were obtained from all 30 or so donors. Broader findings and caveats from the paper: Because cDNA was sequenced instead of genomic DNA, activated cells with high expression could be over-represented, although the groups did not differ in activation or CD3 levels. PCR might favor shorter templates, but patient and control samples were amplified and corrected together, so any skew would affect both groups equally. HLA sub-analyses involved small numbers of individuals, so any influence of HLA type on TCRB rearrangement remained unresolved. Patients with type 1 diabetes made fewer insertions and deleted more nucleotides at VDJ recombination sites, implying thymic rearrangement abnormalities. Naive, central memory and regulatory TCRB repertoires appeared to be more alike among patients than among healthy donors. A moderate but significant shortening of TCRB CDR3 length was observed in type 1 diabetes patients in all four CD4+ subsets.

In this chain, TRBV7-2 is recombined with TRBJ2-5; no D gene is confidently identified. The TCR comes from a woman aged 30 to 39 with type 1 diabetes. Sequences were obtained from naive CD4+ T cells from blood. Explained via the paper, the cell subset or site label denotes: true naive CD4+ T cells. This receptor carries the CDR3 CASSLESWRQETQYF. The DNA reads TGTGCCAGCAGCTTAGAATCCTGGCGGCAAGAGACCCAGTACTTC.